The clone carrying this T cell receptor (beta chain) occurred once. This sample was taken from a study of PD-1 blockade in classical Hodgkin lymphoma. V lost 5 bases to trimming and J lost 4 bases, with 11 bases between them. Germline values: CDR1 LNHNV, CDR2 YYDKDF (reference sequence). CDR3 size: 14 residues. Profiling relied on immunoSEQ multiplex PCR, and the TCRdb table lists in-frame clones only, not all of them. The sample lists some 100,000 clones; roughly 92% were seen once. Brentuximab vedotin exposure varied, and every patient relapsed after autologous stem cell transplantation. The chain combines TRBV15 with TRBJ2-2; perhaps TRBD2 as D (6 bases). Sample: peripheral blood mononuclear cells (PBMCs), taken at baseline. This TCR was sampled from a human donor with classical Hodgkin lymphoma. The CDR3: CATSGQGGTGELFF. The CDR3 region has the DNA TGTGCCACCAGCGGTCAGGGAGGCACCGGGGAGCTGTTTTTT.